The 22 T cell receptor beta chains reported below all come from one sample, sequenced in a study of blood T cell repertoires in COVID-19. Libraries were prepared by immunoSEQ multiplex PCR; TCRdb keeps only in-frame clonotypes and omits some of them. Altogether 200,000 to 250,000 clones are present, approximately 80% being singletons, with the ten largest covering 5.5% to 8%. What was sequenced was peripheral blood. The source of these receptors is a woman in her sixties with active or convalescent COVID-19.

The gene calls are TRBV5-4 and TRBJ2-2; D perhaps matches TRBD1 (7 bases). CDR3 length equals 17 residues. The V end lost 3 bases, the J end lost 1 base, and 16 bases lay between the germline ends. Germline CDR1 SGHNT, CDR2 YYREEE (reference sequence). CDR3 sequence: CASSWETRTGNTGELFF. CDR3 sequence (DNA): TGTGCCAGCAGCTGGGAGACTAGGACAGGGAACACCGGGGAGCTGTTTTTT.

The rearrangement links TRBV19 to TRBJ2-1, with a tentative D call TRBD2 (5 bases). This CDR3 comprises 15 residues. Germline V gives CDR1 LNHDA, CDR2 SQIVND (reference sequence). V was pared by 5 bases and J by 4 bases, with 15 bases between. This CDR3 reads CASSPIVGLYNEQFF. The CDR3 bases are TGTGCCAGTAGTCCCATAGTCGGACTTTACAATGAGCAGTTCTTC.

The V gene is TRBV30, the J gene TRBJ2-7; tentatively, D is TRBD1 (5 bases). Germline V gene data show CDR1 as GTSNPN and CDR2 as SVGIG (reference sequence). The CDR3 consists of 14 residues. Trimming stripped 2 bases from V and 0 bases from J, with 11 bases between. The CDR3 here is CAWSRGQGSYEQYF. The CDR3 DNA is TGTGCCTGGAGTAGGGGCCAGGGCTCCTACGAGCAGTACTTC.

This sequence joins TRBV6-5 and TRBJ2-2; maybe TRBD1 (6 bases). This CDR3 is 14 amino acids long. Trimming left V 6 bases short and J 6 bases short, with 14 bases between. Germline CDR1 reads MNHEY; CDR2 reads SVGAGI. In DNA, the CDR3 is TGTGCCAGCAGCCTCACAGGGTTCGCCGGGGAGCTGTTTTTT. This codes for CASSLTGFAGELFF.

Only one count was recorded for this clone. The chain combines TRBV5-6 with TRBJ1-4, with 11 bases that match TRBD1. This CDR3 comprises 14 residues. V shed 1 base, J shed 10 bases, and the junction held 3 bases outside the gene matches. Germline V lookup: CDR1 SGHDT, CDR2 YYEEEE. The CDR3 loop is CASSLRDRGVKLFF. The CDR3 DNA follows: TGTGCCAGCAGCTTGCGGGACAGGGGGGTAAAACTGTTTTTT.

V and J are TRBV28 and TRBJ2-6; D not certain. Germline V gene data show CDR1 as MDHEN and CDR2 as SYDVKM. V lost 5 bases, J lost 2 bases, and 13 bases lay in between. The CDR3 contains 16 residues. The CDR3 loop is CASSPLTPAGANVLTF. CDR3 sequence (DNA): TGTGCCAGCAGTCCACTTACCCCCGCTGGGGCCAACGTCCTGACTTTC.

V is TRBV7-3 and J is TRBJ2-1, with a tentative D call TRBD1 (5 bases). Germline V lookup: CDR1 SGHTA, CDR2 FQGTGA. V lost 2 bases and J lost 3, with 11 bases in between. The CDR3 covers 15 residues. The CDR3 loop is CASSLGGQNYNEQFF. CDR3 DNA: TGTGCCAGCAGCTTAGGCGGACAAAACTACAATGAGCAGTTCTTC.

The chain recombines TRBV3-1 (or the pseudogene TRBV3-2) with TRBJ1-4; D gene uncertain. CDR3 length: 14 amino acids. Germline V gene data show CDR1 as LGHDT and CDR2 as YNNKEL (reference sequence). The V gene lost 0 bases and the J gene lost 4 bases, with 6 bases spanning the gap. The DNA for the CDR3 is TGTGCCAGCAGCCAAGATAGCTTTAATGAAAAACTGTTTTTT. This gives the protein CASSQDSFNEKLFF.

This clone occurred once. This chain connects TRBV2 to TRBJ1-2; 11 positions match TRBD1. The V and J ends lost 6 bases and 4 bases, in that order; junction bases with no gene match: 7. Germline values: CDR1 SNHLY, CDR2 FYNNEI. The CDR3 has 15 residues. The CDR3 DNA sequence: TGTGCCAGCAGACCCGGACAGGGGGCGGGCTATGGCTACACCTTC. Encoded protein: CASRPGQGAGYGYTF.

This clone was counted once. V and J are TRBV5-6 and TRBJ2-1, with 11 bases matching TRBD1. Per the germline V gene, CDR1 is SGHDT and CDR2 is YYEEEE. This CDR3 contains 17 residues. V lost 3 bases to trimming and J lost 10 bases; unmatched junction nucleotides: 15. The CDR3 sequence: CASSSTILDRGLGEQFF. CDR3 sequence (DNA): TGTGCCAGCAGCTCCACCATTTTGGACAGGGGGCTGGGCGAGCAGTTCTTC.

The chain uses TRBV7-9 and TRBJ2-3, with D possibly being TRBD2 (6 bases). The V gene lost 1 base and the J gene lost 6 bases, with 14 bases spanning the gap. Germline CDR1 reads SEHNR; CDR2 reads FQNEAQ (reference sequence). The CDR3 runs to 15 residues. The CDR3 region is CASSLGSGDWDTQYF. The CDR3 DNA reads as TGTGCCAGCAGCTTAGGGTCGGGGGACTGGGATACGCAGTATTTT. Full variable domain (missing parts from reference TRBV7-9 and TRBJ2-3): DTGVSQNPRHKITKRGQNVTFRCDPISEHNRLYWYRQTLGQGPEFLTYFQNEAQLEKSRLLSDRFSAERPKGSFSTLEIQRTEQGDSAMYLCASSLGSGDWDTQYFGPGTRLTVL.

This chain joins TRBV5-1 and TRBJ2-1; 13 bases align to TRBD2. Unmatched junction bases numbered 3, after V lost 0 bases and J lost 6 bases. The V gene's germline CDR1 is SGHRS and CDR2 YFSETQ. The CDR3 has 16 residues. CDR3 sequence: CASSLGGLAGFNEQFF. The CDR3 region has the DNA TGCGCCAGCAGCTTGGGGGGACTAGCGGGATTCAATGAGCAGTTCTTC.

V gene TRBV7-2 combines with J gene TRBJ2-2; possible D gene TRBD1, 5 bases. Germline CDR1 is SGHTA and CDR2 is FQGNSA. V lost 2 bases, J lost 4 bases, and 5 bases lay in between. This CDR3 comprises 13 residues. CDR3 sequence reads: CASSLRGTGELFF. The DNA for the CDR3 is TGTGCCAGCAGCTTAAGGGGCACCGGGGAGCTGTTTTTT.

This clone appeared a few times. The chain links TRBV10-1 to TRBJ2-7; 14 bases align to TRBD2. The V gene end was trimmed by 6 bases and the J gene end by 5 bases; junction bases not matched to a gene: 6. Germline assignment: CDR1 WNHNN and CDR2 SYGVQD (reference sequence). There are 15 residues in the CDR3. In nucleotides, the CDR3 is TGCGCCAGCAGCCGACTAGCGGGAGGGTATGACGAGCAGTACTTC. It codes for CASSRLAGGYDEQYF.

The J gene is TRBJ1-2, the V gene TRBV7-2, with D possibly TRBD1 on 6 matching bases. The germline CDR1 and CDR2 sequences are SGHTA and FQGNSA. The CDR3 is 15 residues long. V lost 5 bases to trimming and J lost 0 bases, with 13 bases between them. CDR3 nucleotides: TGTGCCAGCAGCCCGCGGACAGCCTCTAACTATGGCTACACCTTC. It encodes CASSPRTASNYGYTF. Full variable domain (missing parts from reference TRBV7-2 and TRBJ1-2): GAGVSQSPSNKVTEKGKDVELRCDPISGHTALYWYRQSLGQGLEFLIYFQGNSAPDKSGLPSDRFSAERTGGSVSTLTIQRTQQEDSAVYLCASSPRTASNYGYTFGSGTRLTVV.

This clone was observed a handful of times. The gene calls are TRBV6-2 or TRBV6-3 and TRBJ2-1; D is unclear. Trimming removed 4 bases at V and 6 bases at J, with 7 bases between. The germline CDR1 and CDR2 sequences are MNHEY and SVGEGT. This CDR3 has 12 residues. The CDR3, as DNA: TGTGCCAGCAGTTTTAGAGGCAATGAGCAGTTCTTC. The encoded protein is CASSFRGNEQFF.

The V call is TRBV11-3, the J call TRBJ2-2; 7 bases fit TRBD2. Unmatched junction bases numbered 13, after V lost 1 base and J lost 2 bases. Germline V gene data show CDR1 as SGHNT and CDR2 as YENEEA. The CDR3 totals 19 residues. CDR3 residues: CASSLGGGGGAPNTGELFF. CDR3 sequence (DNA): TGTGCCAGCAGCTTAGGGGGTGGCGGGGGAGCACCTAACACCGGGGAGCTGTTTTTT.

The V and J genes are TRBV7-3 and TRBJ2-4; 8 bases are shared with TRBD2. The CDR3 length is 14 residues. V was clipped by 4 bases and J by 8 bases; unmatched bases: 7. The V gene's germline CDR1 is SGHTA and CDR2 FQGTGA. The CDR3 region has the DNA TGTGCCAGCAGCTCCCCGGGACTAGGGGACATTCAGTACTTC. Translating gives CASSSPGLGDIQYF.

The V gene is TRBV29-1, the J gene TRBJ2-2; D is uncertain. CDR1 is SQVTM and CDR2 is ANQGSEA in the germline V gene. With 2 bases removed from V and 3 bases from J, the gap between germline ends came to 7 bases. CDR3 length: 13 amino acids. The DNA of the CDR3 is TGCAGCGTTGAACTGTTAGACACCGGGGAGCTGTTTTTT. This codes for CSVELLDTGELFF.

CDR3 in DNA: TGCGCCAGCAGCCAATGGACAGGGGGTAGCACCGGGGAGCTGTTTTTT. Translation gives CASSQWTGGSTGELFF. This rearrangement joins TRBV5-1 to TRBJ2-2; 10 nucleotides line up with TRBD1. Trimming took 4 bases from V and 4 from J; bases not matched to a gene: 7. This CDR3 spans 16 amino acids. The germline CDR1 and CDR2 sequences are SGHRS and YFSETQ.

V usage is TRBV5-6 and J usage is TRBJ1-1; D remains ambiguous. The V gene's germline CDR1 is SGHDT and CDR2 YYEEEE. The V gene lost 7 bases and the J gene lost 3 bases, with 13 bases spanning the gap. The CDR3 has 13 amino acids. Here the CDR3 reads CASFQQSYTEAFF. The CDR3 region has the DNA TGTGCCAGCTTCCAACAGAGCTACACTGAAGCTTTCTTT. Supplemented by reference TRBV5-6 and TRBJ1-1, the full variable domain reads DAGVTQSPTHLIKTRGQQVTLRCSPKSGHDTVSWYQQALGQGPQFIFQYYEEEERQRGNFPDRFSGHQFPNYSSELNVNALLLGDSALYLCASFQQSYTEAFFGQGTRLTVV.

The CDR3 loop reads CAGGFGGELFF. CDR3 sequence (DNA): TGCGCGGGGGGGTTTGGCGGGGAGCTGTTTTTT. This chain uses TRBV29-1 with TRBJ2-2, with 9 bases that match TRBD2. CDR3 length: 11 residues. Germline V CDR1 and CDR2: SQVTM, ANQGSEA.